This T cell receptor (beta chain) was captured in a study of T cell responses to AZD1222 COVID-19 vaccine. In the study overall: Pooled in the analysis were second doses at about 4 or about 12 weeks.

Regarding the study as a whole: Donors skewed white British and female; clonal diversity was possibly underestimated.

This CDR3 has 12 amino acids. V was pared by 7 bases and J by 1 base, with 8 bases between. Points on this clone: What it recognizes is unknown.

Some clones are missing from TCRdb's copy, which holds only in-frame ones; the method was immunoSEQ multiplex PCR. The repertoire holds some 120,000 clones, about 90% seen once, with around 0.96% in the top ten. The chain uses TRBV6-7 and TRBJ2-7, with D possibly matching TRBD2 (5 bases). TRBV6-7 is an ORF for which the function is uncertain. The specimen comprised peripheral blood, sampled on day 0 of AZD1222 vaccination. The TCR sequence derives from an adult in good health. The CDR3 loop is CASTRVSYEQYF. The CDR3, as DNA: TGTGCCAGCACGAGGGTTTCCTACGAGCAGTACTTC.